Detailed here is one T cell receptor (beta chain). This clonotype was seen many times. Its recognized antigen is unknown. Per-base qualities were not stored, and no clone one base away is much larger. Based on the germline V gene, the CDR1 and CDR2 sequences are MNHNS and SASEGT. The CDR3 goes from the cysteine to the phenylalanine over 16 residues. Solely the CDR3 DNA is kept, with 48 bases framed from the first base. V ends up 5 bases short and J 5 bases short, with an unmatched junction base count of 11. This record belongs to a study of early T cells in non-severe SARS-CoV-2 infection (dated by TCRdb to the early 2020s). In the study overall: Because TCR sequencing relied on bulk RNA taken from unsorted whole blood, pairing of alpha and beta chains was not possible.

A case-control design nested within a healthcare worker cohort in London, UK, was used, with weekly nasopharyngeal swab PCR tests and blood sampling performed. Healthcare workers were enrolled in the week of the UK lockdown, from 23 to 31 March 2020, and were followed every week for up to roughly 16 weeks. General conclusions and limits of the study: VDJdb matching was skewed toward anti-spike CD8 responses, so virus-specific expansions were likely underestimated and private and CD4 specificities were missed.

The library was produced with 5' RACE. Sequencing relied on a NextSeq 500. To correct for sequencing error and PCR bias, the TCR library protocol tagged individual cDNA molecules with unique molecular identifiers. Both TCR alpha and beta chains were sequenced, and tight co-correlation was observed between alpha and beta sequence abundances in each sample. As for the original processing: V gene, J gene and CDR3 annotation of TCR sequences was performed with Decombinator V4. Expanded TCRs were defined as changing significantly between any two time points under a Poisson model with p below 0.0001. TCR abundances were normalised to the total number of TCRs sequenced per sample and were expressed as counts per million. TRAV1-2 paired with TRAJ12, TRAJ20 or TRAJ33 defined MAIT TCRs, while TRAV10 paired with TRAJ18 defined iNKT TCRs. VDJdb, accessed 1 November 2021, was searched for CMV, EBV and SARS-CoV-2 annotated TCRs, with TCRs annotated for multiple antigens excluded. TCRdb took the public reads, trimmed them with fastp at Q25, ran MiXCR for clone calling and kept in-frame beta chains. Rows matching on CDR3 protein sequence are summarized as one entry with the most common DNA and genes. The authors' filters were not applied to this entry. The sample profile shows roughly 100,000 distinct CDR3 sequences; less than 15% of them were found once. The top ten clones comprise approximately 2.3% of the sample.

The material sequenced was whole blood. This chain joins TRBV6-1 to TRBJ2-3; 9 central bases correspond to TRBD2. The receptor was isolated from an adult who was a healthcare worker with PCR-confirmed SARS-CoV-2 infection or an uninfected control (not recorded which). This receptor has the CDR3 CASSQPGGLAIDTQYF. The DNA sequence is TGTGCCAGCAGTCAACCGGGGGGACTAGCTATAGATACGCAGTATTTT.